This entry lists 32 T cell receptor beta chains sequenced from one sample in a study of blood T cell repertoires in COVID-19 (dated by TCRdb to the early 2020s). The method behind the library was the immunoSEQ multiplex PCR assay. TCRdb carries this immuneACCESS record with in-frame sequences only. Its versions omit some clonotypes, under half of them owing to an unresolved V gene in the studies checked, with the rest unexplained. In all, the sample holds approximately 170,000 clones, and approximately 90% of those were seen once. Jointly, the top ten make up around 5.1% of the sample. The sample consisted of peripheral blood. These receptors originate from a man between 18 and 35 years old with COVID-19, enrolled during active disease.

The chain recombines TRBV29-1 with TRBJ1-2, with a weak D call TRBD1 (5 bases). V was pared by 7 bases and J by 0 bases, with 9 bases between. Germline CDR1 and CDR2: SQVTM and ANQGSEA. This CDR3 region has 12 residues. The DNA of the CDR3 is TGCAGCGCTGAGGGGCCTAACTATGGCTACACCTTC. It encodes CSAEGPNYGYTF.

The chain is built from TRBV7-6 and TRBJ2-1; TRBD2 aligns across 14 bases. CDR1 is SGHVS and CDR2 is FNYEAQ in the germline V gene. The trim removed 5 bases at V and 8 bases at J, leaving 11 bases unmatched. The CDR3 length is 17 residues. CDR3 nucleotide sequence: TGTGCCAGCAGCCCCCGTCCGGGGACTAGCGGGAGCCATGAGCAGTTCTTC. Encoded protein: CASSPRPGTSGSHEQFF.

The rearrangement uses TRBV19 and TRBJ1-1; the match to TRBD1 covers 9 bases. The CDR3 has 14 amino acids. Looked up from germline, CDR1 is LNHDA and CDR2 is SQIVND (reference sequence). V trimming: 4 bases; J trimming: 4 bases; junction bases outside the gene matches: 4. The chain's CDR3 is CASSKQGAPTEAFF. CDR3 DNA sequence: TGTGCCAGTAGTAAACAGGGGGCTCCCACTGAAGCTTTCTTT.

Remarks on this clone: This same CDR3 is encoded by further DNA sequences in the sample. This sequence joins TRBV28 and TRBJ2-3; 8 nucleotides align to TRBD2. Unmatched junction bases numbered 1, after V lost 2 bases and J lost 3 bases. The CDR3 covers 14 residues. CDR1 is MDHEN and CDR2 is SYDVKM in the germline V gene. The DNA of the CDR3 is TGTGCCAGCAGTTTAAGCGGGAGTACAGATACGCAGTATTTT. Translation gives CASSLSGSTDTQYF. Variable domain in full (rest from reference TRBV28 and TRBJ2-3): DVKVTQSSRYLVKRTGEKVFLECVQDMDHENMFWYRQDPGLGLRLIYFSYDVKMKEKGDIPEGYSVSREKKERFSLILESASTNQTSMYLCASSLSGSTDTQYFGPGTRLTVL.

The rearrangement uses TRBV20-1 and TRBJ1-3; D not resolved. With 3 bases removed from V and 2 bases from J, the gap between germline ends came to 8 bases. CDR3 length: 13 amino acids. Germline lookup yields CDR1 DFQATT and CDR2 SNEGSKA (reference sequence). CDR3 in DNA: TGCAGTGCTAGTACGGGAACTGGAAACACCATATATTTT. Residues: CSASTGTGNTIYF.

This clone has just one count. The chain combines TRBV12-3 or TRBV12-4 with TRBJ2-5, with 9 nucleotides matching TRBD2. There are 12 residues in the CDR3. J lost 10 bases, V lost 5 bases, and 5 bases had no gene match. CDR3 DNA: TGTGCCAGCAGTCTGGGGCGGGAGGGCCAGTACTTC. It translates to CASSLGREGQYF.

This chain uses TRBV2 with TRBJ2-7, with 7 bases aligning to TRBD2. Germline loops: CDR1 SNHLY, CDR2 FYNNEI. V shed 7 bases, J shed 3 bases, and the junction held 12 bases outside the gene matches. This CDR3 is 15 amino acids long. CDR3 sequence reads: CASKVGGSPNYEQYF. The CDR3, as DNA: TGTGCCAGCAAGGTGGGCGGGAGCCCCAACTACGAGCAGTACTTC.

The V gene is TRBV5-1, the J gene TRBJ2-1, with unresolved D. V was pared by 3 bases and J by 6 bases, with 4 bases between. The germline gives CDR1 SGHRS, CDR2 YFSETQ. CDR3 size: 11 residues. CDR3: CASSWLNEQFF. The CDR3 DNA is TGCGCCAGCAGCTGGCTCAATGAGCAGTTCTTC.

Here the CDR3 DNA reads TGTGCCAGCAGTTCGTCTCCCTACGAGCAGTACTTC. Residues: CASSSSPYEQYF. The gene calls are TRBV28 and TRBJ2-7; unclear D gene. The CDR3 totals 12 residues. Germline CDR1 and CDR2: MDHEN and SYDVKM. V was trimmed by 4 bases and J by 2 bases, leaving 6 bases between them. The entire variable domain, with the rest obtained from reference TRBV28 and TRBJ2-7, is as follows: DVKVTQSSRYLVKRTGEKVFLECVQDMDHENMFWYRQDPGLGLRLIYFSYDVKMKEKGDIPEGYSVSREKKERFSLILESASTNQTSMYLCASSSSPYEQYFGPGTRLTVT.

This clone appeared once. V is TRBV7-2 and J is TRBJ1-6; D not certain. Trimming cost V 5 bases and J 6 bases, with 14 bases left between them. The V gene's germline CDR1 is SGHTA and CDR2 FQGNSA. The CDR3 is 15 amino acids. CDR3 nucleotides: TGTGCCAGCAGCCCGATCAGGACTCGTAATTCACCCCTCCACTTT. Its translation: CASSPIRTRNSPLHF.

V usage is TRBV5-1 and J usage is TRBJ1-1; weak D call: TRBD1 (5 bases). The germline gives CDR1 SGHRS, CDR2 YFSETQ. The CDR3 has 14 residues. The V end was cut by 1 base, the J end by 0 bases, with 7 bases between. CDR3 bases: TGCGCCAGCAGCTTGATGGACATGAACACTGAAGCTTTCTTT. Protein sequence: CASSLMDMNTEAFF.

The CDR3 nucleotides read TGTGCCAGCAGCTTTCGGGGGGATCAGCCCCAGCATTTT. Amino acid sequence: CASSFRGDQPQHF. The chain joins TRBV5-8 to TRBJ1-5, with a possible D match to TRBD1 (5 bases). Deletions cut 2 bases from V and 5 bases from J, with 8 bases between. The CDR3 contains 13 residues. The germline V gene encodes CDR1 SGHTS and CDR2 YDEGEE.

V is TRBV28 and J is TRBJ2-3, with 8 bases identical to TRBD1. CDR3 size: 15 residues. The germline CDR1 and CDR2 sequences are MDHEN and SYDVKM. Unmatched junction bases numbered 8, after V lost 6 bases and J lost 3 bases. CDR3 sequence: CASSLDRGGTDTQYF. CDR3 nucleotides: TGTGCCAGCAGCCTCGACAGGGGTGGTACAGATACGCAGTATTTT.

This rearrangement joins TRBV7-9 to TRBJ1-2; D gene uncertain. Germline CDR1 reads SEHNR; CDR2 reads FQNEAQ (reference sequence). V was cut by 3 bases and J by 6 bases, with 14 bases left in between. The CDR3 extends over 14 amino acids. CDR3 protein: CASSFGQAPHGYTF. The CDR3 nucleotides are TGTGCCAGCAGCTTCGGCCAGGCCCCTCATGGCTACACCTTC. Full variable domain (missing parts from reference TRBV7-9 and TRBJ1-2): DTGVSQNPRHKITKRGQNVTFRCDPISEHNRLYWYRQTLGQGPEFLTYFQNEAQLEKSRLLSDRFSAERPKGSFSTLEIQRTEQGDSAMYLCASSFGQAPHGYTFGSGTRLTVV.

The V call is TRBV3-1 (or the pseudogene TRBV3-2), the J call TRBJ2-7, with 10 bases lining up with TRBD2. Germline assignment: CDR1 LGHDT and CDR2 YNNKEL (reference sequence). Trimming took 5 bases from V and 4 from J; bases not matched to a gene: 11. This CDR3 is 16 amino acids long. In DNA form, the CDR3 reads TGTGCCAGCAGCTCTCACATAGCGGGAGGAGGTTACGAGCAGTACTTC. Its protein product is CASSSHIAGGGYEQYF.

This chain connects TRBV6-5 to TRBJ1-2, with D possibly TRBD1 on 5 matching bases. V lost 3 bases to trimming and J lost 4 bases, with 15 bases between them. The CDR3 runs 15 residues. Germline V CDR1 and CDR2: MNHEY, SVGAGI. The CDR3 DNA reads as TGTGCCAGCAGTTATATCAGGGATTCTGTCTATGGCTACACCTTC. Translating gives CASSYIRDSVYGYTF.

The chain carries TRBV7-9 and TRBJ1-2; TRBD1 aligns across 8 bases. V lost 4 bases and J lost 6; bases outside the gene matches: 10. This CDR3 comprises 15 residues. Germline V gene sequence: CDR1 SEHNR, CDR2 FQNEAQ (reference sequence). The CDR3 nucleotides read TGTGCCAGCAGCTCAAATAGACAGGGGACGCATGGCTACACCTTC. Protein product: CASSSNRQGTHGYTF.

The V call is TRBV28, the J call TRBJ2-3; D might be TRBD2 (6 bases). Germline V gene sequence: CDR1 MDHEN, CDR2 SYDVKM. The CDR3 has 12 residues. Trimming left V 8 bases short and J 1 base short, with 7 bases between. The CDR3 nucleotides read TGTGCCAGCGGAGGGGGCACAGATACGCAGTATTTT. This translates into CASGGGTDTQYF.

Comment on this clone: At one of its ends the junction is not consistent with the germline gene, which may arise from a read error. V usage is TRBV4-3 and J usage is TRBJ1-4; 9 bases are shared with TRBD1. Germline lookup yields CDR1 LGHNA and CDR2 YSLEER. This CDR3 has 15 amino acids. CDR3 in DNA: TGCGCCAGCAGCCAAGGGACAGGGGATTTTGAAAAACTGCTTTTT. This sequence encodes CASSQGTGDFEKLLF.

This chain connects TRBV27 to TRBJ2-1; 9 positions match TRBD1. The germline V gene has CDR1 MNHEY and CDR2 SMNVEV (reference sequence). Germline trimming cut 2 bases from V and 5 bases from J; bases unmatched to any gene: 7. This CDR3 contains 16 residues. In nucleotides, the CDR3 is TGTGCCAGCAGTTTAAGCAGGACAGGGGTACACAATGAGCAGTTCTTC. Translation: CASSLSRTGVHNEQFF.

This chain joins TRBV28 and TRBJ1-6; 7 positions agree with TRBD1. CDR3 length: 15 amino acids. With 6 bases clipped from V and 5 bases from J, the junction kept 7 bases outside the gene matches. The germline gives CDR1 MDHEN, CDR2 SYDVKM. The CDR3 DNA reads as TGTGCCAGCAGCTCACGACAGGGTCATAATTCACCCCTCCACTTT. Translated: CASSSRQGHNSPLHF.

The chain combines TRBV6-5 with TRBJ2-7; 7 positions match TRBD2. Trimming took 6 bases from V and 2 from J; bases not matched to a gene: 10. Germline assignment: CDR1 MNHEY and CDR2 SVGAGI. The CDR3 has 15 residues. The CDR3 DNA sequence: TGTGCCAGCAGACTTCATAGGGAGGGCACCTACGAGCAGTACTTC. Amino acids: CASRLHREGTYEQYF.

V gene TRBV28 combines with J gene TRBJ2-1; D is possibly TRBD2 (7 bases). This CDR3 spans 15 amino acids. Trimming stripped 7 bases from V and 4 bases from J, with 17 bases between. Germline CDR1 and CDR2: MDHEN and SYDVKM. The CDR3, as DNA: TGTGCCAGCACGGGGGGCGAGCGGACATACAATGAGCAGTTCTTC. Its translation is CASTGGERTYNEQFF.

This clone was recorded only once. The gene calls are TRBV5-1 and TRBJ2-7; TRBD1 aligns across 9 bases. The V gene end was trimmed by 0 bases and the J gene end by 4 bases; junction bases not matched to a gene: 5. The CDR3 spans 15 residues. The germline V gene has CDR1 SGHRS and CDR2 YFSETQ. This CDR3 reads CASSLDTGGVYEQYF. The CDR3 coding sequence is TGCGCCAGCAGCTTGGACACAGGGGGCGTTTACGAGCAGTACTTC. The whole variable domain, filled in from reference TRBV5-1 and TRBJ2-7, reads KAGVTQTPRYLIKTRGQQVTLSCSPISGHRSVSWYQQTPGQGLQFLFEYFSETQRNKGNFPGRFSGRQFSNSRSEMNVSTLELGDSALYLCASSLDTGGVYEQYFGPGTRLTVT.

The chain combines TRBV23-1 with TRBJ2-7; D is possibly TRBD1 (6 bases). TRBV23-1 is treated as an ORF (open reading frame) with a function not yet certain. The length of the CDR3 is 16 residues. V was trimmed by 0 bases and J by 2 bases, leaving 14 bases between them. CDR3 residues: CASSQSPGQNAYEQYF. Written as DNA, the CDR3 is TGCGCCAGCAGTCAATCCCCAGGACAGAATGCCTACGAGCAGTACTTC.

The chain links TRBV5-5 to TRBJ2-3; 7 bases align to TRBD2. The J segment lost 0 bases and the V segment lost 3 bases, leaving 7 bases of the junction unmatched. Germline V lookup: CDR1 SGHKS, CDR2 YYEKEE (reference sequence). This CDR3 has 16 residues. In DNA, the CDR3 is TGTGCCAGCAGCTCCCCGACTAGCCCTAGCACAGATACGCAGTATTTT. Protein: CASSSPTSPSTDTQYF. The entire variable domain, with the rest obtained from reference TRBV5-5 and TRBJ2-3, is as follows: DAGVTQSPTHLIKTRGQQVTLRCSPISGHKSVSWYQQVLGQGPQFIFQYYEKEERGRGNFPDRFSARQFPNYSSELNVNALLLGDSALYLCASSSPTSPSTDTQYFGPGTRLTVL.

The chain combines TRBV5-1 with TRBJ2-1; 12 bases map to TRBD2. V trimming: 0 bases; J trimming: 4 bases; junction bases outside the gene matches: 5. Germline V lookup: CDR1 SGHRS, CDR2 YFSETQ. This CDR3 has 17 amino acids. CDR3 DNA: TGCGCCAGCAGCTTGGCAACTAGCGGGAGGAGATACAATGAGCAGTTCTTC. Amino acids: CASSLATSGRRYNEQFF.

CDR3 protein: CASSMRTSGKDEQFF. DNA for the CDR3: TGTGCCAGCAGCATGCGGACTAGCGGGAAGGATGAGCAGTTCTTC. The V gene is TRBV11-3, the J gene TRBJ2-1; 12 nucleotides agree with TRBD2. The CDR3 runs 15 residues. Per the germline V gene, CDR1 is SGHNT and CDR2 is YENEEA. Losses at the gene ends were 5 bases for V and 8 bases for J; bases not matched to a gene: 7.

This rearrangement joins TRBV6-2 or TRBV6-3 to TRBJ2-7, with 9 bases identical to TRBD1. CDR3 size: 14 residues. CDR1 is MNHEY, CDR2 SVGEGT, per germline. Losses at the gene ends were 6 bases for V and 4 bases for J; bases not matched to a gene: 7. The DNA of the CDR3 is TGTGCCAGCAGCTTCGGACAGGGGCCGTACGAGCAGTACTTC. This encodes CASSFGQGPYEQYF.

The CDR3 loop is CATSDPTRQGQETQYF. The CDR3 DNA sequence: TGTGCCACCAGTGATCCCACCCGACAGGGCCAAGAGACCCAGTACTTC. The genes are TRBV24-1 and TRBJ2-5, with 7 positions matching TRBD1. Germline trimming cut 3 bases from V and 1 base from J; bases unmatched to any gene: 7. This CDR3 is built from 16 residues. Germline V CDR1 and CDR2: KGHDR, SFDVKD.

This clone was seen only once. The chain employs TRBV28 and TRBJ2-7, with 11 bases aligning to TRBD1. V shed 6 bases and J 4 bases; nucleotides not matched to a gene: 5. This CDR3 is 14 amino acids long. CDR1 and CDR2 (germline): MDHEN, SYDVKM. The CDR3 here is CASRRDRGVYEQYF. The CDR3 nucleotides are TGTGCCAGCAGAAGGGACAGGGGGGTGTACGAGCAGTACTTC.

This rearrangement joins TRBV29-1 to TRBJ2-7, with D perhaps TRBD1 (5 bases). The CDR3 consists of 14 residues. V gave up 4 bases and J gave up 5 bases, with 18 bases separating them. Germline-derived CDR1 and CDR2 are SQVTM and ANQGSEA. CDR3 sequence (DNA): TGCAGCGTTGTAATAAGGGGTACGCTCGACGAGCAGTACTTC. Translating gives CSVVIRGTLDEQYF.